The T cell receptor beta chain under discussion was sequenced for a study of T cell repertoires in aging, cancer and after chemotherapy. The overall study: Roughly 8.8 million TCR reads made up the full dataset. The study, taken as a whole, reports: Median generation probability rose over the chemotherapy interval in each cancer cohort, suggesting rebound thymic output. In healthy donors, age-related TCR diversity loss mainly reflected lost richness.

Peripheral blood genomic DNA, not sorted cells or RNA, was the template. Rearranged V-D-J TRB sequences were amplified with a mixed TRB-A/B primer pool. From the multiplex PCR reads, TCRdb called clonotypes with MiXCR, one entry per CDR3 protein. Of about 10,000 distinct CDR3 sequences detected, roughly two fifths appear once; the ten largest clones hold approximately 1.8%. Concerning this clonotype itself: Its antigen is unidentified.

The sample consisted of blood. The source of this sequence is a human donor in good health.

The CDR3 spells CASSETPTSVREKLFF. Here the CDR3 DNA reads TGTGCCAGCAGTGAAACTCCTACGTCAGTTCGCGAAAAACTGTTTTTT. The chain couples TRBV6-5 to TRBJ1-4; no firm D call. The CDR3 has 16 amino acids. The germline CDR1 and CDR2 sequences are MNHEY and SVGAGI. The V gene lost 5 bases and the J gene lost 8 bases, with 21 bases spanning the gap.